These 20 T cell receptor beta chains were all obtained from the same sample, sequenced in a study of shared clonotypes between healthy human individuals (dated by TCRdb to about 2020). Library construction relied on the immunoSEQ multiplex PCR assay. As stored in TCRdb, this immuneACCESS dataset retains in-frame rearrangements with V and J assigned. A fraction of the clones does not appear; measured against another copy, unresolved V genes explain less than half of the discrepancy, and the remainder lacks a known reason. The sample yields about 1,500,000 clones; roughly 95% were counted once. The ten most abundant clones make up roughly 1.2% of the sample. Input material: naive CD4+ T cells sorted from blood. Interpreted using the paper, the cell subset or site label stands for: CD45RA+ positively selected. Receptor source: a man younger than 45 in good health.

This chain connects TRBV4-3 to TRBJ2-6; 8 bases are a match to TRBD1. Losses at the gene ends were 8 bases for V and 4 bases for J; bases not matched to a gene: 7. Germline V gene lookup returns CDR1 LGHNA and CDR2 YSLEER. The CDR3 extends over 15 amino acids. The CDR3 sequence is CASRRQGIGANVLTF. Written as DNA, the CDR3 is TGCGCCAGCCGAAGACAGGGGATCGGGGCCAACGTCCTGACTTTC.

This chain joins TRBV7-8 and TRBJ2-1; 12 nucleotides agree with TRBD2. CDR1 is SGHVS and CDR2 is FQNEAQ in the germline V gene. The CDR3 runs 18 residues. Trimming at V came to 3 bases and at J to 4 bases, leaving 10 bases not matched to a gene. CDR3 sequence (DNA): TGTGCCAGCAGCTTTGTGAGGCCGACTAGCGGGAGTTACAATGAGCAGTTCTTC. Residues: CASSFVRPTSGSYNEQFF.

To note about this clone: The sample carries other DNA sequences with the same CDR3. DNA for the CDR3: TGTGCCAGCAGCAGACAGGGAAGCTCCTACGAGCAGTACTTC. It specifies CASSRQGSSYEQYF. V is TRBV6-1 and J is TRBJ2-7, with 7 bases aligning to TRBD1. Germline V gene data show CDR1 as MNHNS and CDR2 as SASEGT. Trimming removed 6 bases from V and 0 bases from J; junction bases left unmatched: 5. The CDR3 consists of 14 residues.

This chain uses TRBV5-1 with TRBJ1-3; 7 bases map to TRBD1. CDR3 length equals 14 residues. Losses at the gene ends were 0 bases for V and 8 bases for J; bases not matched to a gene: 5. Germline V gene sequence: CDR1 SGHRS, CDR2 YFSETQ. CDR3 sequence reads: CASSLGGGLDTIYF. The CDR3 DNA reads as TGCGCCAGCAGCTTGGGAGGGGGCTTGGACACCATATATTTT.

This clone was found once. V gene TRBV10-1 combines with J gene TRBJ2-7, with TRBD2 identical over 10 bases. The germline CDR1 and CDR2 sequences are WNHNN and SYGVQD (reference sequence). Trimming at V came to 5 bases and at J to 0 bases, leaving 1 base not matched to a gene. The CDR3 consists of 14 residues. The DNA of the CDR3 is TGCGCCAGCAGTCCTAGCGGGGGCTCCTACGAGCAGTACTTC. Its protein product is CASSPSGGSYEQYF.

The chain employs TRBV10-3 and TRBJ2-1; 8 bases map to TRBD1. The germline CDR1 and CDR2 sequences are ENHRY and SYGVKD. The CDR3 consists of 12 residues. Trimming removed 10 bases from V and 7 bases from J; junction bases left unmatched: 6. Here the CDR3 reads CANGQGANEQFF. CDR3 DNA: TGTGCCAACGGACAGGGTGCGAATGAGCAGTTCTTC.

The gene calls are TRBV7-3 and TRBJ2-2; perhaps TRBD1 as D (6 bases). The V gene's germline CDR1 is SGHTA and CDR2 FQGTGA. The CDR3 extends over 16 amino acids. The V and J ends lost 5 bases and 0 bases respectively, with 13 bases between them. The CDR3 protein is CASSHGTLSNTGELFF. The CDR3, as DNA: TGTGCCAGCAGCCACGGGACACTCTCGAACACCGGGGAGCTGTTTTTT.

This clone was found once. CDR3 nucleotide sequence: TGTGCCAGCAGTAACGGCTCCTCTTGGAATGAGCAGTTCTTC. Encoded protein: CASSNGSSWNEQFF. The J gene is TRBJ2-1, the V gene TRBV9; D is ambiguous. The CDR3 is 14 residues long. Germline CDR1 reads SGDLS; CDR2 reads YYNGEE. Trimming removed 5 bases from V and 7 bases from J, with 16 bases in between.

The chain is built from TRBV5-4 and TRBJ1-1; D not certain. V was cut by 0 bases and J by 1 base, with 7 bases left in between. Germline V gives CDR1 SGHNT, CDR2 YYREEE (reference sequence). The CDR3 is made up of 14 amino acids. The CDR3 protein is CASSLAHTNTEAFF. CDR3 nucleotide sequence: TGTGCCAGCAGCTTGGCACATACGAACACTGAAGCTTTCTTT.

The chain has TRBV19 and TRBJ2-5; the D call may be TRBD1 or TRBD2 (5 bases each). Deletions cut 5 bases from V and 5 bases from J, with 21 bases between. The germline gives CDR1 LNHDA, CDR2 SQIVND (reference sequence). The CDR3 totals 16 residues. CDR3 in amino acids: CASSSPFRGEGETQYF. The CDR3, as DNA: TGTGCCAGTAGTTCCCCGTTTCGTGGTGAGGGGGAGACCCAGTACTTC.

This sequence joins TRBV7-8 and TRBJ2-1; TRBD1 aligns across 9 bases. Germline V lookup: CDR1 SGHVS, CDR2 FQNEAQ. This CDR3 region has 19 residues. Trimming at V came to 4 bases and at J to 7 bases, leaving 20 bases not matched to a gene. For the CDR3, the DNA is TGTGCCAGCAGCTCCTTACTCCCGGGACAGGGTTCGCCGCGTAATGAGCAGTTCTTC. Translating gives CASSSLLPGQGSPRNEQFF.

To note about this clone: This CDR3 is also generated by other DNA sequences in the sample. V gene TRBV5-1 combines with J gene TRBJ2-1; no firm D call. Looked up from germline, CDR1 is SGHRS and CDR2 is YFSETQ. The V and J ends lost 0 bases and 3 bases respectively, with 4 bases between them. CDR3 length: 13 amino acids. This chain's CDR3 is CASSLGDYNEQFF. CDR3 in DNA: TGCGCCAGCAGCTTGGGAGACTACAATGAGCAGTTCTTC.

The gene calls are TRBV6-1 and TRBJ1-2; D is perhaps TRBD1 (5 bases). Germline CDR1 MNHNS, CDR2 SASEGT. V lost 2 bases to trimming and J lost 6 bases, with 22 bases between them. CDR3 length: 17 residues. CDR3 amino acids: CASSEFHSAGLVDGYTF. In DNA, the CDR3 is TGTGCCAGCAGTGAATTCCACTCCGCAGGGCTTGTGGATGGCTACACCTTC.

This sequence joins TRBV5-4 and TRBJ2-1, with D maybe TRBD2 (5 bases). Trimming left V 0 bases short and J 8 bases short, with 12 bases between. This CDR3 is 14 amino acids long. Germline CDR1 is SGHNT and CDR2 is YYREEE (reference sequence). CDR3: CASSLAGGKDEQFF. The CDR3 nucleotides are TGTGCCAGCAGCTTGGCCGGAGGCAAGGATGAGCAGTTCTTC.

The chain joins TRBV10-3 to TRBJ1-2; TRBD1 agrees at 7 bases. Germline CDR1 ENHRY, CDR2 SYGVKD. Unmatched junction bases numbered 11, after V lost 7 bases and J lost 6 bases. This CDR3 contains 14 residues. The chain's CDR3 is CAIKEEGQGDGYTF. As DNA, the CDR3 is TGTGCCATCAAGGAAGAGGGGCAGGGGGATGGCTACACCTTC.

The rearrangement uses TRBV7-2 and TRBJ1-2; 10 nucleotides agree with TRBD1. Germline CDR1 is SGHTA and CDR2 is FQGNSA. V dropped 5 bases and J dropped 6; count of bases not matched to a gene: 12. This CDR3 has 16 residues. CDR3 amino acids: CASSPGGGQGFDGYTF. In DNA, the CDR3 is TGTGCCAGCAGCCCCGGGGGGGGACAGGGGTTTGATGGCTACACCTTC.

The chain couples TRBV30 to TRBJ1-5, with TRBD1 as a possible D gene (5 bases). Germline V gene sequence: CDR1 GTSNPN, CDR2 SVGIG (reference sequence). CDR3 length equals 13 residues. The V end was cut by 6 bases, the J end by 1 base, with 10 bases between. The CDR3 DNA is TGTGCCTGTAATTGGGACAGCAATCAGCCCCAGCATTTT. Its protein product is CACNWDSNQPQHF.

The chain employs TRBV5-1 and TRBJ2-5; D perhaps matches TRBD1 (6 bases). Germline assignment: CDR1 SGHRS and CDR2 YFSETQ. This CDR3 has 14 amino acids. Trimming took 2 bases from V and 2 from J, leaving 10 bases between them. CDR3 region: CASSFRGQQETQYF. CDR3 sequence (DNA): TGCGCCAGCAGCTTCCGCGGACAGCAAGAGACCCAGTACTTC.

The gene calls are TRBV5-1 and TRBJ2-1; no definite D call. The V gene's germline CDR1 is SGHRS and CDR2 YFSETQ. The CDR3 is 14 amino acids. V shed 0 bases and J shed 3 bases, with 7 bases lying between them. Here the CDR3 reads CASSLEKGYNEQFF. CDR3 bases: TGCGCCAGCAGCTTGGAGAAAGGCTACAATGAGCAGTTCTTC.

This chain uses TRBV2 with TRBJ2-3; D unresolved. Trimming took off 1 base at V and 4 bases at J, with 9 bases between the two ends. CDR3 length equals 14 residues. Germline CDR1 SNHLY, CDR2 FYNNEI. DNA for the CDR3: TGTGCCAGCAGTGAAGGGTGGGGTGCAGATACGCAGTATTTT. Protein product: CASSEGWGADTQYF.